Following are 10 T cell receptor beta chains from one sample sequenced in a study of spatial heterogeneity in lung cancer. In TCRdb, the 5' RACE reads were re-called with MiXCR into one record per CDR3 protein. The table includes 35,000 to 55,000 distinct CDR3 sequences, approximately 13% detected once. Time point described: sample taken at primary tumor resection. The starting material was PBMCs, obtained at surgery. The receptors come from a male donor with early-stage non-small cell lung cancer.

The V and J genes are TRBV24-1 and TRBJ1-5, with D perhaps matching TRBD1 (6 bases). Germline CDR1 is KGHDR and CDR2 is SFDVKD. Trimming shortened V by 4 bases and J by 4 bases, and 13 bases separated the two germline ends. The CDR3 runs 15 residues. The CDR3 region is CATSDHGQLNQPQHF. CDR3 in DNA: TGTGCCACCAGTGACCACGGACAGTTGAATCAGCCCCAGCATTTT.

This chain joins TRBV19 and TRBJ1-5, with no clear D. This CDR3 has 15 amino acids. Germline-derived CDR1 and CDR2 are LNHDA and SQIVND (reference sequence). V lost 10 bases and J lost 2, with 18 bases in between. CDR3 sequence (DNA): TGTGCCATTGGAGAGGTCCCGAACGGCAATCAGCCCCAGCATTTT. Its protein product is CAIGEVPNGNQPQHF.

This clonotype was found a few times. The chain has TRBV28 and TRBJ2-7; D possibly corresponds to TRBD1 (6 bases). CDR3 length equals 14 residues. Germline CDR1 is MDHEN and CDR2 is SYDVKM. Trimming took off 6 bases at V and 12 bases at J, with 24 bases between the two ends. DNA of the CDR3: TGTGCCAGCAGCCCTAGCCCCGGACAGACGAGCTTGTACTTC. Its translation: CASSPSPGQTSLYF.

The genes are TRBV2 and TRBJ1-5, with a possible D match to TRBD1 (5 bases). The CDR3 spans 14 residues. Germline-derived CDR1 and CDR2 are SNHLY and FYNNEI. V was shortened by 0 bases and J by 7 bases, with 10 bases between the two germline ends. CDR3 coding DNA: TGTGCCAGCAGTGAAGCGACGGAGGGGCAGCCCCAGCATTTT. It translates to CASSEATEGQPQHF.

This clonotype was picked up a small number of times. The genes are TRBV4-3 and TRBJ2-5; 9 bases map to TRBD1. CDR1 is LGHNA and CDR2 is YSLEER in the germline V gene. With 3 bases clipped from V and 4 bases from J, the junction kept 6 bases outside the gene matches. This CDR3 is built from 15 residues. The CDR3 sequence: CASSHSGTGLETQYF. In DNA form, the CDR3 reads TGCGCCAGCAGCCATTCCGGGACAGGGTTAGAGACCCAGTACTTC.

This clonotype has at least ten counts. This chain links TRBV13 with TRBJ2-2; D is unresolved. The CDR3 is made up of 13 amino acids. With 7 bases removed from V and 6 bases from J, the gap between germline ends came to 12 bases. Germline-derived CDR1 and CDR2 are PRHDT and FYEKMQ (reference sequence). The CDR3 spells CASTIFGAGELFF. As DNA, the CDR3 is TGTGCCAGCACCATCTTTGGGGCCGGGGAGCTGTTTTTT.

This clonotype was seen at least ten times. This chain's CDR3 is CASRPLDGVRETQYF. CDR3 DNA sequence: TGTGCCAGCAGACCCCTCGACGGGGTTAGAGAGACCCAGTACTTC. V usage is TRBV28 and J usage is TRBJ2-5; TRBD2 might be the D (5 bases). The CDR3 consists of 15 residues. V gave up 6 bases and J gave up 4 bases, with 18 bases separating them. CDR1 MDHEN and CDR2 SYDVKM come from the germline V gene.

In its sample, this clonotype was seen many times. V gene TRBV9 combines with J gene TRBJ1-2, with D possibly being TRBD1 (5 bases). The CDR3 contains 14 residues. Between the trimmed V and J ends, which lost 3 bases and 0 bases, there was a span of 9 bases. Germline values: CDR1 SGDLS, CDR2 YYNGEE. This CDR3 reads CASSETATNYGYTF. In DNA form, the CDR3 reads TGTGCCAGCAGCGAGACAGCCACTAACTATGGCTACACCTTC.

The chain carries TRBV18 and TRBJ1-1, with TRBD1 matching 7 bases. Trimming at V came to 4 bases and at J to 7 bases, leaving 9 bases not matched to a gene. This CDR3 region has 14 residues. CDR1 and CDR2 (germline): KGHSH, LQKENI. The DNA for the CDR3 is TGTGCCAGCTCACAATCACAGGGGTATGATGAAGCTTTCTTT. Its protein product is CASSQSQGYDEAFF.

The sample holds a few counts of this clonotype. The chain links TRBV11-2 to TRBJ2-1; D may be TRBD2 (6 bases). V lost 1 base to trimming and J lost 9 bases, with 13 bases between them. The CDR3 totals 14 residues. Germline V gene data show CDR1 as SGHAT and CDR2 as FQNNGV. DNA for the CDR3: TGTGCCAGCAGCTTAGGGCCTAGCGCAACTGAGCAGTTCTTC. It is translated as CASSLGPSATEQFF.